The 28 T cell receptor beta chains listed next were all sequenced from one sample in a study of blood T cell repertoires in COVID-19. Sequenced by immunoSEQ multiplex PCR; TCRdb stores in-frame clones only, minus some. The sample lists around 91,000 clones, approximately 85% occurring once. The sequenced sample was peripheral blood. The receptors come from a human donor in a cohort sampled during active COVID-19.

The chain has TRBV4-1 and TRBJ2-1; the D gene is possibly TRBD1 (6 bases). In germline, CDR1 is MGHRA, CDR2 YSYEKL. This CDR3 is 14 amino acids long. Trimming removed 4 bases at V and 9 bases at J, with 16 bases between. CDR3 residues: CASSPRSRGSEQFF. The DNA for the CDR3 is TGCGCCAGCAGCCCCCGCTCCAGGGGAAGTGAGCAGTTCTTC.

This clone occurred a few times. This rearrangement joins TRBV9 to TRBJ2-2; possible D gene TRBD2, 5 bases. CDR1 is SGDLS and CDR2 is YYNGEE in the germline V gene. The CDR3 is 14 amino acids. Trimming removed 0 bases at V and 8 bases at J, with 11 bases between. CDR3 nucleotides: TGTGCCAGCAGCGTAGCTCCGCGGACTGGGGAGCTGTTTTTT. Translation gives CASSVAPRTGELFF.

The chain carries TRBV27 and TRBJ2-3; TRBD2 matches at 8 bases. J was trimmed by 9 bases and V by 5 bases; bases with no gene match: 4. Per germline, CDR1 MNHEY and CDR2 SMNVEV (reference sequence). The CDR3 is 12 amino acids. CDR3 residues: CASSAIAGTQYF. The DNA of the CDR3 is TGTGCCAGCAGTGCGATAGCGGGGACGCAGTATTTT.

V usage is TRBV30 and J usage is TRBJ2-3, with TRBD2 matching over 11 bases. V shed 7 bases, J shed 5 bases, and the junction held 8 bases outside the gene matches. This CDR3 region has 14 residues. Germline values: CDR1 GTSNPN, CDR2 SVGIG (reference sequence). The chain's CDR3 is CASREGLAVDTQYF. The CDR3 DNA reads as TGTGCCTCTCGAGAGGGACTAGCGGTAGATACGCAGTATTTT.

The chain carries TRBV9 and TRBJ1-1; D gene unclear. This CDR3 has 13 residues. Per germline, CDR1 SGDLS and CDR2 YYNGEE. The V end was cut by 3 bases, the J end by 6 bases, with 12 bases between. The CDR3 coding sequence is TGTGCCAGCAGCGGCTATACCCGGGCTGAAGCTTTCTTT. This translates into CASSGYTRAEAFF. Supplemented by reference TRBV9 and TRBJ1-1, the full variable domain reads DSGVTQTPKHLITATGQRVTLRCSPRSGDLSVYWYQQSLDQGLQFLIQYYNGEERAKGNILERFSAQQFPDLHSELNLSSLELGDSALYFCASSGYTRAEAFFGQGTRLTVV.

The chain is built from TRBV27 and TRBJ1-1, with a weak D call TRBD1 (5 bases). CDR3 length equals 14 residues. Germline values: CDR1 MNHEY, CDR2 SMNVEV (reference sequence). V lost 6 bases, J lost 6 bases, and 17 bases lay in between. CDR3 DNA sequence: TGTGCCAGCAGCCCAGGGATTTCGCGAGCTGAAGCTTTCTTT. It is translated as CASSPGISRAEAFF.

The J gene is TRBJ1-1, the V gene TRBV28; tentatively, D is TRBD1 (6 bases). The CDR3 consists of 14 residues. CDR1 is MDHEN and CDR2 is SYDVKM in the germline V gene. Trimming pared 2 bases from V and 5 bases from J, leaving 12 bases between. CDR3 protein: CASSLAQGGTEAFF. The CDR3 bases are TGTGCCAGCAGTTTAGCACAGGGTGGGACTGAAGCTTTCTTT. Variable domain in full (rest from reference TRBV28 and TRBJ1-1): DVKVTQSSRYLVKRTGEKVFLECVQDMDHENMFWYRQDPGLGLRLIYFSYDVKMKEKGDIPEGYSVSREKKERFSLILESASTNQTSMYLCASSLAQGGTEAFFGQGTRLTVV.

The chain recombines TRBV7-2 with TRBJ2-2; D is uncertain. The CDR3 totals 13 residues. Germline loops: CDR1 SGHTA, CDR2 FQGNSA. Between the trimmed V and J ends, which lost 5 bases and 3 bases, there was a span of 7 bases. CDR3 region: CASSLRYTGELFF. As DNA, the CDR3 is TGTGCCAGCAGCCTCAGGTACACCGGGGAGCTGTTTTTT.

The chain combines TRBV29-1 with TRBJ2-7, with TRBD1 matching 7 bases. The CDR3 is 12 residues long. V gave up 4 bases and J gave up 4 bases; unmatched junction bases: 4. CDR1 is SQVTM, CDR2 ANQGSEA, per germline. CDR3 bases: TGCAGCGTTGGGGACAGTCTATACGAGCAGTACTTC. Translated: CSVGDSLYEQYF.

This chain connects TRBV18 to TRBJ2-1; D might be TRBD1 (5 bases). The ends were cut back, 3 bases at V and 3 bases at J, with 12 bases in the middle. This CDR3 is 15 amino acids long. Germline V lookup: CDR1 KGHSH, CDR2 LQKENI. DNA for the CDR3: TGTGCCAGCTCACCGACAGAGCAGGGCTACAATGAGCAGTTCTTC. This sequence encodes CASSPTEQGYNEQFF. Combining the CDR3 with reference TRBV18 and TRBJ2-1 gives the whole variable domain NAGVMQNPRHLVRRRGQEARLRCSPMKGHSHVYWYRQLPEEGLKFMVYLQKENIIDESGMPKERFSAEFPKEGPSILRIQQVVRGDSAAYFCASSPTEQGYNEQFFGPGTRLTVL.

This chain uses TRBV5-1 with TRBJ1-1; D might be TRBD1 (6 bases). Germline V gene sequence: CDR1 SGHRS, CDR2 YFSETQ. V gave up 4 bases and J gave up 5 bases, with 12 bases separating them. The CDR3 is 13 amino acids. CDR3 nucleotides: TGCGCCAGCAGCCTCGGACAGTGGACTGAAGCTTTCTTT. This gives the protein CASSLGQWTEAFF.

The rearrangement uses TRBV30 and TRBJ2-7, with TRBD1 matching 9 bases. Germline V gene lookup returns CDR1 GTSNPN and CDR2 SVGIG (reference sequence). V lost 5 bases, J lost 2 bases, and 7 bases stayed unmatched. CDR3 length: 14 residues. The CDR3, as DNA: TGTGCCTGGGCTGTGGACAGGGGAGCCTACGAGCAGTACTTC. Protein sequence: CAWAVDRGAYEQYF.

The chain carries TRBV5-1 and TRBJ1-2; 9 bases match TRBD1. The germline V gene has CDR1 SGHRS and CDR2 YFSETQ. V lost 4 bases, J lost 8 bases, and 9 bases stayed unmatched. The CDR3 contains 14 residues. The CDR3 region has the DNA TGCGCCAGCAGCACATCCGGGACAGGGAGCGGCTACACCTTC. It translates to CASSTSGTGSGYTF. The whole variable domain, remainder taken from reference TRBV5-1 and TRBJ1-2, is KAGVTQTPRYLIKTRGQQVTLSCSPISGHRSVSWYQQTPGQGLQFLFEYFSETQRNKGNFPGRFSGRQFSNSRSEMNVSTLELGDSALYLCASSTSGTGSGYTFGSGTRLTVV.

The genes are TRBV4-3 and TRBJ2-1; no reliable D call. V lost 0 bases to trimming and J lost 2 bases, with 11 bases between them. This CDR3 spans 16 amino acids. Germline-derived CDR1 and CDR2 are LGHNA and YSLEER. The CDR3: CASSQDIRLAYNEQFF. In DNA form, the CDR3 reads TGCGCCAGCAGCCAAGATATTCGCCTAGCCTACAATGAGCAGTTCTTC.

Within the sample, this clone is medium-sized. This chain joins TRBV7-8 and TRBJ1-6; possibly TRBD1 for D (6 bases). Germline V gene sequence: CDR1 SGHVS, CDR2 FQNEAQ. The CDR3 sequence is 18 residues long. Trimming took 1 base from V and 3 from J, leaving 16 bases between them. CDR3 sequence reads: CASSLEVGGASYNSPLHF. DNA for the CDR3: TGTGCCAGCAGCTTAGAGGTGGGGGGGGCGAGCTATAATTCACCCCTCCACTTT.

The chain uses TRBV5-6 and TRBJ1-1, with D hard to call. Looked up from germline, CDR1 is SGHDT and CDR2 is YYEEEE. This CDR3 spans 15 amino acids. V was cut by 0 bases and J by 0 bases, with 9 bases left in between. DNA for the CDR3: TGTGCCAGCAGCTTGGGGCCGCTCATGAACACTGAAGCTTTCTTT. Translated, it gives CASSLGPLMNTEAFF.

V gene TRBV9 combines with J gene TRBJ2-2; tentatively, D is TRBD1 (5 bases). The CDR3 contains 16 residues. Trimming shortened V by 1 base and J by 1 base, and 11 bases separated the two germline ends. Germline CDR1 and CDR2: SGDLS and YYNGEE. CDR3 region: CASSVSRTRNTGELFF. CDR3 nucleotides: TGTGCCAGCAGCGTATCGAGGACAAGGAACACCGGGGAGCTGTTTTTT.

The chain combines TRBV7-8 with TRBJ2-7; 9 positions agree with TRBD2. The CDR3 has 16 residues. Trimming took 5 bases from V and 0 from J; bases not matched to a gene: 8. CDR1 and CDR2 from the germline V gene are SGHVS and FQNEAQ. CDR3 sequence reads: CASSQTAGGSSYEQYF. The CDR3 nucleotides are TGTGCCAGCAGCCAAACAGCGGGAGGTAGCTCCTACGAGCAGTACTTC. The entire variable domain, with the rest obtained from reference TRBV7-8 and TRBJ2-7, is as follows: GAGVSQSPRYKVAKRGQDVALRCDPISGHVSLFWYQQALGQGPEFLTYFQNEAQLDKSGLPSDRFFAERPEGSVSTLKIQRTQQEDSAVYLCASSQTAGGSSYEQYFGPGTRLTVT.

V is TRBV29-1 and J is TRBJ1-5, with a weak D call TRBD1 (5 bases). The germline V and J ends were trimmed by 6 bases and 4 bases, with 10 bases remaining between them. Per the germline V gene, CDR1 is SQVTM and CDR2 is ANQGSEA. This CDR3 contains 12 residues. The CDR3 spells CSVRGQNQPQHF. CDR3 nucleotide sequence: TGCAGCGTGCGGGGCCAGAATCAGCCCCAGCATTTT.

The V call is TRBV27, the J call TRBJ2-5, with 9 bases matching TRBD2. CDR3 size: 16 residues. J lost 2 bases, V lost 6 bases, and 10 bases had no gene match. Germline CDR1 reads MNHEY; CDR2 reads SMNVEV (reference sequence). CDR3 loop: CASRGLLAGLQETQYF. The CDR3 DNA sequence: TGTGCCAGCAGGGGCCTACTAGCGGGTCTACAAGAGACCCAGTACTTC.

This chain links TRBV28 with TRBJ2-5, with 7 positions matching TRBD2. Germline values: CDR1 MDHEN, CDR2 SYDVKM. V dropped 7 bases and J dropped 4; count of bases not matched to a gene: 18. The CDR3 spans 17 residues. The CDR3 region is CASTVAGGWGSGETQYF. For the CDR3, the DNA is TGTGCCAGCACTGTAGCGGGCGGTTGGGGATCGGGAGAGACCCAGTACTTC.

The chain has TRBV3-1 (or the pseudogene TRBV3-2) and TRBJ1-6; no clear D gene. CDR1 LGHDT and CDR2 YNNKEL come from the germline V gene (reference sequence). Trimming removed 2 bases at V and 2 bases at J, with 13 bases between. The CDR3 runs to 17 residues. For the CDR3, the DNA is TGTGCCAGCAGCCAAACCCCGCGAGCGGCCTATAATTCACCCCTCCACTTT. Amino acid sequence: CASSQTPRAAYNSPLHF.

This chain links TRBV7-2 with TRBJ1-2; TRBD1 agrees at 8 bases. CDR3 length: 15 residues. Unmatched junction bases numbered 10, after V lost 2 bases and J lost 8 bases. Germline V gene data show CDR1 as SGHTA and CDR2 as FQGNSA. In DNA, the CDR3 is TGTGCCAGCAGCTTAAAAGTGGACAGGGCGCGGGGCTACACCTTC. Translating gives CASSLKVDRARGYTF. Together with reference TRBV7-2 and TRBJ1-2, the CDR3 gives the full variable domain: GAGVSQSPSNKVTEKGKDVELRCDPISGHTALYWYRQSLGQGLEFLIYFQGNSAPDKSGLPSDRFSAERTGGSVSTLTIQRTQQEDSAVYLCASSLKVDRARGYTFGSGTRLTVV.

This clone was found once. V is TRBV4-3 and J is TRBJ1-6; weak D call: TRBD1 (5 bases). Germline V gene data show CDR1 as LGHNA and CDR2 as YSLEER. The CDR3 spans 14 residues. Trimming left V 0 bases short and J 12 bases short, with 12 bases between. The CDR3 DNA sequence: TGCGCCAGCAGCCAAGAACGGGGGATCGGACCCCTCCACTTT. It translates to CASSQERGIGPLHF.

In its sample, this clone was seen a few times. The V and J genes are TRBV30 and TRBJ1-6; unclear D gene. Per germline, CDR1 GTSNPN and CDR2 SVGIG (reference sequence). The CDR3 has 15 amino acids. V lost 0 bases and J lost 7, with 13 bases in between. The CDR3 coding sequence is TGTGCCTGGAGTGTGGGAGGGTTTGGAAATTCACCCCTCCACTTT. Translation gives CAWSVGGFGNSPLHF.

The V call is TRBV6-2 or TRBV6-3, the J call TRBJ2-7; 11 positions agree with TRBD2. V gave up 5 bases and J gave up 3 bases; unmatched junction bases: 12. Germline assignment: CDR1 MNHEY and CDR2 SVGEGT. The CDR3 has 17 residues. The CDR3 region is CASSALLAGARYYEQYF. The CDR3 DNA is TGTGCCAGCAGTGCGCTACTAGCGGGAGCTAGGTACTACGAGCAGTACTTC.

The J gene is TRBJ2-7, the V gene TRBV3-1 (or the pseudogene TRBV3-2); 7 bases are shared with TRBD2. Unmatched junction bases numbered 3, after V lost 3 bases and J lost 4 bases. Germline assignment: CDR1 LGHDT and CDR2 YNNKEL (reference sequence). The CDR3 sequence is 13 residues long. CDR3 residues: CASSHGRPYEQYF. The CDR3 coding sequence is TGTGCCAGCAGCCACGGGAGGCCTTACGAGCAGTACTTC.

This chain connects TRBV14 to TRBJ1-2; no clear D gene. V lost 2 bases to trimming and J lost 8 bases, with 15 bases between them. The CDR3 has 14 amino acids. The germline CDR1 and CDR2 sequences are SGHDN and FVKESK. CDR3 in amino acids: CASSQTRRAGGYTF. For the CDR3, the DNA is TGTGCCAGCAGCCAAACGCGAAGGGCGGGAGGCTACACCTTC.